The TCR beta chain described here comes from a study of cytomegalovirus exposure and HLA in healthy donors. General observations from the study: It was likely that a cluster of highly shared sequence variants was a sequencing artifact. There were some public TCRs occurring in many donors, but most TCR sequences were rare. Some V segments could not be told apart, so they were left out, TRBV6-2 and TRBV6-3 among them.

Notes on this clone: What it recognizes is unknown.

Researchers ran the PCR with 60 Vbeta and 13 Jbeta primers. Assay used: immunoSEQ multiplex PCR; TCRdb lists only in-frame clones, some missing. The data show some 120,000 clones, with approximately 80% seen just once and 9.5% to 13% held by the top ten. This CDR3 is built from 14 residues. V dropped 3 bases and J dropped 5 bases, with 11 bases sitting between them. The germline gives CDR1 LGHNA, CDR2 YNFKEQ. This clonotype was obtained from a man aged 40-49 years in good health and CMV-seropositive. Material for sequencing was PBMCs. The chain uses TRBV4-2 and TRBJ2-4, with D possibly matching TRBD2 (6 bases). The CDR3 sequence: CASSQLGGENIQYF. The CDR3 coding sequence is TGTGCCAGCAGCCAGCTGGGAGGCGAAAACATTCAGTACTTC.